Listed below are T cell receptor beta chains from one sample, sequenced in a study of long-term antiretroviral therapy in people with HIV. Libraries were prepared by immunoSEQ multiplex PCR; TCRdb keeps only in-frame clonotypes and omits some of them. The sample lists 25,000 to 30,000 clones, about 85% occurring once. The sample in question was unsorted PBMCs, obtained 3 years after starting antiretroviral therapy. All receptors derive from a middle-aged man with HIV. Both conserved end residues are part of each CDR3. Fields, in order: D gene, clone size, V gene, J gene, CDR3 length, CDR3 protein, CDR3 DNA. A D gene is named only where the DNA matches it firmly. Clone sizes are given selectively: once, few, many, or a class where the clone is expanded.

TRBD2	-	TRBV13	TRBJ2-5	16	CASSLGLGGGQETQYF	TGTGCCAGCAGCTTAGGCCTTGGCGGGGGGCAAGAGACCCAGTACTTC
-	-	TRBV19	TRBJ1-2	15	CASSDPGAGDYGYTF	TGTGCCAGTAGTGACCCGGGGGCAGGCGACTATGGCTACACCTTC
-	once	TRBV4-1	TRBJ1-3	18	CASSPRPGTPGPGNTIYF	TGCGCCAGCAGCCCCCGGCCAGGGACGCCAGGGCCTGGAAACACCATATATTTT
-	-	TRBV20-1	TRBJ2-1	11	CSALEWSEQFF	TGCAGTGCTCTGGAGTGGTCTGAGCAGTTCTTC
-	-	TRBV30	TRBJ1-4	14	CAWGRSATNEKLFF	TGTGCCTGGGGGAGAAGTGCAACTAATGAAAAACTGTTTTTT
-	-	TRBV11-1	TRBJ2-3	13	CASSLGHPDTQYF	TGTGCCAGCAGCTTGGGGCATCCAGATACGCAGTATTTT
-	-	TRBV13	TRBJ1-1	13	CASSLGGRSEAFF	TGTGCCAGCAGCTTAGGGGGGAGGTCTGAAGCTTTCTTT
TRBD1	-	TRBV6-6	TRBJ2-5	13	CASNRDSKETQYF	TGTGCCAGCAACCGGGACAGTAAAGAGACCCAGTACTTC
-	-	TRBV7-9	TRBJ2-1	16	CASSLPGLPEDNEQFF	TGTGCCAGCAGCTTACCCGGACTACCCGAGGACAATGAGCAGTTCTTC
-	-	TRBV7-7	TRBJ2-1	13	CASSLSLNNEQFF	TGTGCCAGCAGCTTAAGTCTTAACAATGAGCAGTTCTTC
-	-	TRBV11-2	TRBJ1-4	13	CASSLRVKEKLFF	TGTGCCAGCAGCTTAAGGGTAAAAGAAAAACTGTTTTTT
-	-	TRBV6-1	TRBJ2-4	12	CASSGTENIQYF	TGTGCCAGCAGTGGGACAGAAAACATTCAGTACTTC
TRBD1	-	TRBV2	TRBJ2-7	12	CASRGTAYEQYF	TGTGCCAGCAGGGGGACAGCCTACGAGCAGTACTTC
-	-	TRBV5-1	TRBJ2-7	13	CASSWGPTYEQYF	TGCGCCAGCAGCTGGGGACCCACCTACGAGCAGTACTTC
-	-	TRBV29-1	TRBJ2-3	12	CSVATSSDTQYF	TGCAGCGTGGCTACTAGCTCGGATACGCAGTATTTT
-	-	TRBV2	TRBJ2-7	15	CASSEGEDGGDEQYF	TGTGCCAGCAGTGAAGGAGAGGACGGCGGGGACGAGCAGTACTTC
TRBD2	-	TRBV4-1	TRBJ2-7	13	CASANQRGGTQYF	TGCGCCAGCGCCAACCAACGGGGGGGAACACAGTACTTC
-	-	TRBV4-1	TRBJ1-2	15	CASSQEWGRVYGYTF	TGCGCCAGCAGCCAAGAATGGGGGAGGGTCTATGGCTACACCTTC
-	once	TRBV2	TRBJ2-1	11	CASNRDNEQFF	TGTGCCAGCAATCGGGACAATGAGCAGTTCTTC
-	-	TRBV19	TRBJ1-5	15	CASSKGGAPNQPQHF	TGTGCCAGTAGTAAAGGAGGGGCCCCCAATCAGCCCCAGCATTTT
-	-	TRBV2	TRBJ2-3	14	CASSPGLPPDTQYF	TGTGCCAGCAGCCCGGGACTCCCCCCAGATACGCAGTATTTT
TRBD2	-	TRBV7-8	TRBJ2-3	14	CASSFREGQDTQYF	TGTGCCAGCAGCTTCCGGGAGGGCCAAGATACGCAGTATTTT
-	-	TRBV7-8	TRBJ2-7	15	CASSLDFAGVYEQYF	TGTGCCAGCAGCCTTGATTTCGCAGGGGTCTACGAGCAGTACTTC
TRBD1	-	TRBV6-1	TRBJ2-3	14	CASSERQGVNTQYF	TGTGCCAGCAGTGAACGACAGGGGGTAAATACGCAGTATTTT
TRBD2	-	TRBV5-1	TRBJ2-5	17	CASSLGRGLALGETQYF	TGCGCCAGCAGCTTGGGCCGGGGACTAGCGCTGGGAGAGACCCAGTACTTC
-	-	TRBV5-4	TRBJ2-7	14	CASSLDVKAYEQYF	TGTGCCAGCAGCTTGGACGTGAAAGCTTACGAGCAGTACTTC
-	-	TRBV18	TRBJ1-1	13	CASSPIGMGEAFF	TGTGCCAGCTCACCCATAGGGATGGGTGAAGCTTTCTTT
-	-	TRBV7-3	TRBJ2-6	16	CASSPRPGSGANVLTF	TGTGCCAGCAGCCCTAGACCCGGCTCTGGGGCCAACGTCCTGACTTTC
-	-	TRBV9	TRBJ1-2	15	CASSVGGGPGGGYTF	TGTGCCAGCAGCGTAGGCGGGGGGCCTGGTGGTGGCTACACCTTC
-	few	TRBV9	TRBJ1-2	12	CASSVDEYGYTF	TGTGCCAGCAGCGTAGATGAGTATGGCTACACCTTC
TRBD1	-	TRBV7-9	TRBJ1-2	17	CASSLVGDRGFNYGYTF	TGTGCCAGCAGCTTAGTAGGGGACAGGGGATTCAACTATGGCTACACCTTC
TRBD2	-	TRBV6-6	TRBJ2-7	16	CASSYLAREDGDEQYF	TGTGCCAGCAGCTACTTGGCCCGGGAGGATGGGGACGAGCAGTACTTC
TRBD1	-	TRBV6-5	TRBJ1-4	15	CASSSGQTLDEKLFF	TGTGCCAGCAGTTCGGGACAGACCCTTGATGAAAAACTGTTTTTT
TRBD1	-	TRBV19	TRBJ2-1	15	CATSSDRGSYNEQFF	TGTGCCACTTCGTCGGACAGGGGCTCCTACAATGAGCAGTTCTTC
-	-	TRBV29-1	TRBJ2-7	12	CSPLGLLPRQYF	TGCAGCCCGCTGGGACTCCTCCCCAGGCAGTACTTC
-	-	TRBV11-1	TRBJ2-5	16	CASSSRQGASSETQYF	TGTGCCAGCAGCTCGCGCCAGGGTGCAAGCTCGGAGACCCAGTACTTC
-	once	TRBV9	TRBJ2-2	17	CASSVERQGTNTGELFF	TGTGCCAGCAGCGTAGAACGTCAGGGGACGAACACCGGGGAGCTGTTTTTT
TRBD1	-	TRBV7-6	TRBJ2-7	16	CASSLGNAGGTYEQYF	TGTGCCAGCAGCTTAGGAAACGCAGGGGGAACCTACGAGCAGTACTTC
-	few	TRBV2	TRBJ1-5	14	CASSDNGRDQPQHF	TGTGCCAGCAGTGACAATGGTAGGGATCAGCCCCAGCATTTT
-	-	TRBV30	TRBJ1-3	11	CAWSVSDTIYF	TGTGCCTGGAGTGTTTCAGACACCATATATTTT
-	-	TRBV5-4	TRBJ2-7	15	CASSLVSIVPGEQYF	TGTGCCAGCAGCTTGGTATCGATCGTCCCAGGAGAGCAGTACTTC
TRBD1	-	TRBV2	TRBJ2-2	15	CASTGGQGRTGELFF	TGTGCCAGCACCGGAGGACAGGGGCGGACCGGGGAGCTGTTTTTT
TRBD1	-	TRBV4-1	TRBJ1-4	14	CASSQYRGSEKLFF	TGCGCCAGCAGCCAATACAGGGGATCGGAAAAACTGTTTTTT
TRBD1	few	TRBV4-1	TRBJ2-7	16	CASSQDPAGQGYEQYF	TGCGCCAGCAGCCAAGATCCTGCCGGACAGGGCTACGAGCAGTACTTC
-	-	TRBV19	TRBJ1-5	12	CASSMAQEPQHF	TGTGCCAGTAGTATGGCCCAGGAGCCCCAGCATTTT
TRBD1	-	TRBV9	TRBJ1-1	14	CASSSGQGNTEAFF	TGTGCCAGCAGCAGCGGACAGGGGAACACTGAAGCTTTCTTT